Listed below are T cell receptor beta chains from one sample, sequenced in a study of T cells after posttransplantation cyclophosphamide. Profiling relied on immunoSEQ multiplex PCR, and the TCRdb table lists in-frame clones only, not all of them. The sample shows about 47,000 clones, roughly nine tenths of them seen only once. Material for sequencing was PBMCs. These receptors originate from a woman in her forties or fifties in good health and a related stem cell transplant donor. Each CDR3 is given with its conserved first and last residue. Fields, in order: D gene, clone size, J gene, V gene, CDR3 protein, CDR3 DNA. The D gene is left open where the match is weak. Some rows have no size entry. The others give once, few or many, or a class for an expanded clone.

d_gene: NA
abundance: NA
j_gene: TRBJ1-6
v_gene: TRBV28
CDR3aa: CATDSPGTYNSPLHF
CDR3nt: TGTGCCACCGACTCCCCCGGGACCTATAATTCACCCCTCCACTTT

d_gene: TRBD1
abundance: NA
j_gene: TRBJ1-1
v_gene: TRBV5-6
CDR3aa: CASSYRTGTDNTEAFF
CDR3nt: TGTGCCAGCAGCTATCGGACCGGGACAGACAACACTGAAGCTTTCTTT

d_gene: TRBD1
abundance: NA
j_gene: TRBJ2-7
v_gene: TRBV27
CDR3aa: CASSSPDRGSYEQYF
CDR3nt: TGTGCCAGCAGTTCCCCGGACAGGGGATCCTACGAGCAGTACTTC

d_gene: TRBD1
abundance: NA
j_gene: TRBJ2-1
v_gene: TRBV7-2
CDR3aa: CASSRATGQNEQFF
CDR3nt: TGTGCCAGCAGCCGAGCGACAGGGCAGAATGAGCAGTTCTTC

d_gene: NA
abundance: NA
j_gene: TRBJ1-2
v_gene: TRBV6-6
CDR3aa: CASSGGTGGSDTF
CDR3nt: TGTGCCAGCAGTGGGGGGACGGGGGGGTCGGACACCTTC

d_gene: NA
abundance: NA
j_gene: TRBJ1-5
v_gene: TRBV2
CDR3aa: CASRRSGFISNQPQHF
CDR3nt: TGTGCCAGCAGGAGAAGCGGGTTTATAAGCAATCAGCCCCAGCATTTT

d_gene: TRBD1
abundance: NA
j_gene: TRBJ2-7
v_gene: TRBV7-9
CDR3aa: CASSLRTGVTYEQYF
CDR3nt: TGTGCCAGCAGCTTGAGGACAGGGGTAACATACGAGCAGTACTTC

d_gene: NA
abundance: NA
j_gene: TRBJ1-2
v_gene: TRBV18
CDR3aa: CASSPGTSNYGYTF
CDR3nt: TGTGCCAGCTCACCGGGGACTTCTAACTATGGCTACACCTTC

d_gene: TRBD2
abundance: NA
j_gene: TRBJ2-1
v_gene: TRBV2
CDR3aa: CASSERGRAGNEQFF
CDR3nt: TGTGCCAGCAGTGAACGCGGGAGGGCGGGGAATGAGCAGTTCTTC

d_gene: NA
abundance: NA
j_gene: TRBJ1-2
v_gene: TRBV4-1
CDR3aa: CASSHGVFGYGYTF
CDR3nt: TGCGCCAGCAGCCACGGAGTGTTCGGCTATGGCTACACCTTC

d_gene: NA
abundance: NA
j_gene: TRBJ1-1
v_gene: TRBV5-1
CDR3aa: CASSLDWGTAEAFF
CDR3nt: TGCGCCAGCAGCTTGGATTGGGGCACGGCTGAAGCTTTCTTT

d_gene: NA
abundance: NA
j_gene: TRBJ2-7
v_gene: TRBV5-1
CDR3aa: CASSLERPYEQYF
CDR3nt: TGCGCCAGCAGCTTGGAGCGTCCCTACGAGCAGTACTTC

d_gene: NA
abundance: NA
j_gene: TRBJ1-2
v_gene: TRBV5-4
CDR3aa: CASSSRLGPNYGYTF
CDR3nt: TGTGCCAGCAGCTCCCGGTTGGGGCCCAACTATGGCTACACCTTC

d_gene: TRBD2
abundance: NA
j_gene: TRBJ2-5
v_gene: TRBV5-1
CDR3aa: CASSFGPSGGAGQETQYF
CDR3nt: TGCGCCAGCAGCTTTGGACCTAGCGGGGGCGCAGGACAAGAGACCCAGTACTTC

d_gene: TRBD2
abundance: NA
j_gene: TRBJ2-7
v_gene: TRBV27
CDR3aa: CASSSGVSRGAYEQYF
CDR3nt: TGTGCCAGCAGTTCGGGTGTGTCGCGGGGGGCCTACGAGCAGTACTTC

d_gene: TRBD1
abundance: NA
j_gene: TRBJ2-1
v_gene: TRBV11-3
CDR3aa: CASSPGGTGSNEQFF
CDR3nt: TGTGCCAGCAGCCCCGGCGGGACAGGGTCCAATGAGCAGTTCTTC

d_gene: TRBD2
abundance: NA
j_gene: TRBJ2-2
v_gene: TRBV4-1
CDR3aa: CASSQVAGVAGELFF
CDR3nt: TGCGCCAGCAGCCAGGTGGCGGGAGTAGCCGGGGAGCTGTTTTTT

d_gene: TRBD1
abundance: NA
j_gene: TRBJ1-2
v_gene: TRBV28
CDR3aa: CASSLHPGQDYGYTF
CDR3nt: TGTGCCAGCAGTTTACATCCGGGACAGGACTATGGCTACACCTTC

d_gene: TRBD1
abundance: NA
j_gene: TRBJ1-5
v_gene: TRBV29-1
CDR3aa: CSVGSGTGYQPQHF
CDR3nt: TGCAGCGTAGGCTCCGGGACAGGCTATCAGCCCCAGCATTTT

d_gene: NA
abundance: once
j_gene: TRBJ1-1
v_gene: TRBV7-7
CDR3aa: CASSLGAGSEAFF
CDR3nt: TGTGCTAGCAGCTTAGGGGCAGGCTCTGAAGCTTTCTTT

d_gene: NA
abundance: NA
j_gene: TRBJ1-5
v_gene: TRBV6-1
CDR3aa: CASSERAGYSNQPQHF
CDR3nt: TGTGCCAGCAGTGAACGGGCAGGGTATAGCAATCAGCCCCAGCATTTT

d_gene: TRBD1
abundance: NA
j_gene: TRBJ1-4
v_gene: TRBV5-1
CDR3aa: CASSLSRGQEKLFF
CDR3nt: TGCGCCAGCAGCTTATCCAGGGGGCAGGAAAAACTGTTTTTT

d_gene: NA
abundance: few
j_gene: TRBJ2-7
v_gene: TRBV19
CDR3aa: CASSTTWTDSEQYF
CDR3nt: TGTGCCAGTAGTACCACCTGGACGGACTCCGAGCAGTACTTC

d_gene: TRBD2
abundance: NA
j_gene: TRBJ2-5
v_gene: TRBV5-1
CDR3aa: CASSLAAGGPRETQYF
CDR3nt: TGCGCCAGCAGCTTGGCAGCGGGGGGGCCTCGGGAGACCCAGTACTTC

d_gene: NA
abundance: once
j_gene: TRBJ1-1
v_gene: TRBV29-1
CDR3aa: CSVDARFEAFF
CDR3nt: TGCAGCGTTGACGCGCGGTTCGAAGCTTTCTTT

d_gene: NA
abundance: NA
j_gene: TRBJ2-3
v_gene: TRBV6-1
CDR3aa: CASTKEASTDTQYF
CDR3nt: TGTGCCAGCACGAAAGAGGCTAGCACAGATACGCAGTATTTT

d_gene: NA
abundance: NA
j_gene: TRBJ2-3
v_gene: TRBV7-3
CDR3aa: CASSLSGRTDTQYF
CDR3nt: TGTGCCAGCAGCTTAAGCGGTCGCACAGATACGCAGTATTTT

d_gene: NA
abundance: NA
j_gene: TRBJ1-6
v_gene: TRBV6-1
CDR3aa: CASSEMGGTLHF
CDR3nt: TGTGCCAGCAGTGAAATGGGAGGAACCCTCCACTTT

d_gene: NA
abundance: NA
j_gene: TRBJ2-5
v_gene: TRBV6-4
CDR3aa: CASSDELWETQYF
CDR3nt: TGTGCCAGCAGTGACGAACTCTGGGAGACCCAGTACTTC

d_gene: NA
abundance: NA
j_gene: TRBJ2-7
v_gene: TRBV5-1
CDR3aa: CASSLAERYEQYF
CDR3nt: TGCGCCAGCAGCTTGGCCGAGCGGTACGAGCAGTACTTC

d_gene: NA
abundance: NA
j_gene: TRBJ1-1
v_gene: TRBV14
CDR3aa: CASSPYGGSEAFF
CDR3nt: TGTGCCAGCAGCCCGTATGGAGGCTCTGAAGCTTTCTTT

d_gene: TRBD1
abundance: NA
j_gene: TRBJ1-2
v_gene: TRBV27
CDR3aa: CASSFQGQGGGYTF
CDR3nt: TGTGCCAGCAGTTTCCAGGGACAGGGAGGCGGCTACACCTTC

d_gene: NA
abundance: NA
j_gene: TRBJ2-7
v_gene: TRBV23-1
CDR3aa: CASSPAGSRTNQPMSYEQYF
CDR3nt: TGCGCCAGCAGTCCTGCGGGGAGCCGAACTAATCAACCAATGTCCTACGAGCAGTACTTC

d_gene: NA
abundance: once
j_gene: TRBJ2-7
v_gene: TRBV20-1
CDR3aa: CSATNRYEQYF
CDR3nt: TGCAGTGCCACTAACCGCTACGAGCAGTACTTC

d_gene: TRBD1
abundance: NA
j_gene: TRBJ1-4
v_gene: TRBV11-2
CDR3aa: CASSSDRGRSEKLFF
CDR3nt: TGTGCCAGCAGCTCGGACAGGGGGCGTAGTGAAAAACTGTTTTTT

d_gene: NA
abundance: NA
j_gene: TRBJ1-1
v_gene: TRBV27
CDR3aa: CASSPPYGTEAFF
CDR3nt: TGTGCCAGCAGTCCCCCCTACGGCACTGAAGCTTTCTTT

d_gene: NA
abundance: once
j_gene: TRBJ1-1
v_gene: TRBV30
CDR3aa: CAWTPWSGTEAFF
CDR3nt: TGTGCCTGGACCCCCTGGAGCGGCACTGAAGCTTTCTTT

d_gene: TRBD2
abundance: NA
j_gene: TRBJ2-1
v_gene: TRBV19
CDR3aa: CASSIVGTSGYNEQFF
CDR3nt: TGTGCCAGTAGTATAGTGGGGACTAGCGGTTACAATGAGCAGTTCTTC

d_gene: TRBD1
abundance: NA
j_gene: TRBJ1-2
v_gene: TRBV18
CDR3aa: CASSPSEGANYGYTF
CDR3nt: TGTGCCAGCTCACCATCAGAGGGGGCAAACTATGGCTACACCTTC

d_gene: NA
abundance: NA
j_gene: TRBJ2-6
v_gene: TRBV5-4
CDR3aa: CASTYGMSDSGANVLTF
CDR3nt: TGTGCCAGCACTTACGGGATGTCTGACTCTGGGGCCAACGTCCTGACTTTC

d_gene: NA
abundance: NA
j_gene: TRBJ1-1
v_gene: TRBV7-9
CDR3aa: CASSLAGGGEAFF
CDR3nt: TGTGCCAGCAGCTTAGCGGGAGGGGGTGAAGCTTTCTTT

d_gene: TRBD2
abundance: NA
j_gene: TRBJ2-3
v_gene: TRBV5-1
CDR3aa: CASSPGGGTDTQYF
CDR3nt: TGCGCCAGCAGCCCGGGGGGGGGCACAGATACGCAGTATTTT

d_gene: NA
abundance: NA
j_gene: TRBJ2-2
v_gene: TRBV5-1
CDR3aa: CASRGGGASGELFF
CDR3nt: TGCGCCAGCAGAGGAGGAGGCGCCAGCGGGGAGCTGTTTTTT